This T cell receptor beta chain emerged from a study of blood T cell repertoires in COVID-19. Across the whole study: T cells, B-cell-depleted T cells, or PBMCs provided the cDNA or gDNA that served as material.

Assay: immunoSEQ multiplex PCR; the TCRdb copy retains only in-frame clones and omits some. The table includes about 310,000 clones, around 90% detected once. The CDR3 has 12 residues. CDR1 and CDR2 (germline): SGHRS, YFSETQ. V lost 4 bases to trimming and J lost 2 bases, with 6 bases between them. V gene TRBV5-1 combines with J gene TRBJ2-5; no reliable D call. This sequence was found in a woman under 30 who had recovered from COVID-19. Sequencing was performed on PBMCs or T cells enriched from blood (not recorded which). The CDR3 reads CASSAQQETQYF. Here the CDR3 DNA reads TGCGCCAGCAGCGCGCAACAAGAGACCCAGTACTTC.